The rows below give T cell receptor beta chains drawn from one sample of a study of T cell repertoires in cytomegalovirus infection. A single record per CDR3 protein comes from TCRdb applying MiXCR to the reads. Found here are about 78,000 distinct CDR3 sequences, around 40% of them singletons; the top ten hold over 90%. These receptors have no identified antigens. Source: CD8+ T cells from cultured PBMCs, taken from culture after CMV antigen stimulation. The source of these receptors is a human donor in good health (CMV status not recorded). Some clones in this sample may be carry-over from other donors' samples. Each CDR3 is given with its conserved first and last residue. D genes are given only for firm matches. Rows give clone size only sometimes, using once, few, many, or a class for an expanded clone.

V gene,J gene,D gene,clone size,CDR3 protein,CDR3 DNA
TRBV4-1,TRBJ2-7,.,few,CASSQDRLRTEQYF,TGCGCCAGCAGCCAAGACAGGCTGCGGACCGAGCAGTACTTC
TRBV20-1,TRBJ1-1,.,.,CSALPGNTEAFF,TGCAGTGCCCTCCCGGGGAACACTGAAGCTTTCTTT
TRBV2,TRBJ1-5,TRBD1,.,CASRGDSSNQPQHF,TGTGCCAGCAGGGGGGACAGTAGCAATCAGCCCCAGCATTTT
TRBV20-1,TRBJ1-2,.,.,CSAPDGFYGYTF,TGCAGTGCTCCGGACGGCTTCTATGGCTACACCTTC
TRBV7-9,TRBJ2-7,.,few,CASSLRGSRTYEQYF,TGTGCCAGCAGCCTTCGAGGGAGTAGGACCTACGAGCAGTACTTC
TRBV4-3,TRBJ2-1,TRBD1,.,CASSQDAGGYYNEQFF,TGCGCCAGCAGCCAAGATGCAGGGGGCTACTACAATGAGCAGTTCTTC
TRBV7-6,TRBJ1-6,.,few,CASSSARDTNSPLHF,TGTGCCAGCAGCTCGGCCCGGGACACAAATTCACCCCTCCACTTT
TRBV19,TRBJ2-7,.,.,CASSPGTGGGYEQYF,TGTGCCAGTAGTCCCGGGACGGGGGGCGGCTACGAGCAGTACTTC
TRBV11-3,TRBJ1-1,.,.,CACSSGGAWNTEAFF,TGTGCCTGCAGCTCCGGCGGGGCCTGGAACACTGAAGCTTTCTTT
TRBV6-2/TRBV6-3,TRBJ2-1,TRBD2,.,CASSYSGGRYEQFF,TGTGCCAGCAGTTACAGCGGGGGCAGGTATGAGCAGTTCTTC
TRBV4-1,TRBJ2-5,TRBD2,few,CASSPLASGGSETQYF,TGCGCCAGCAGCCCCCTGGCTAGCGGGGGTAGCGAGACCCAGTACTTC
TRBV7-9,TRBJ1-6,TRBD1,few,CASSFSGQYYNSPLHF,TGTGCCAGCAGCTTTTCGGGACAGTACTATAATTCACCCCTCCACTTT
TRBV7-8,TRBJ2-2,.,.,CASSLDGAENTGELFF,TGTGCCAGCAGCTTAGACGGGGCTGAGAACACCGGGGAGCTGTTTTTT
TRBV6-5,TRBJ1-2,.,few,CASSYGLGDYGYTF,TGTGCCAGCAGTTACGGATTAGGGGACTATGGCTACACCTTC
TRBV5-4,TRBJ2-5,TRBD2,.,CASSLGGEGETQYF,TGTGCCAGCAGCTTGGGCGGGGAGGGAGAGACCCAGTACTTC
TRBV25-1,TRBJ2-5,.,few,CAPCPPQETQYF,TGTGCCCCCTGCCCGCCTCAAGAGACCCAGTACTTC
TRBV7-9,TRBJ1-2,.,few,CASSFGVLYGYTF,TGTGCCAGCAGCTTCGGGGTTCTCTATGGCTACACCTTC
TRBV2,TRBJ2-7,.,.,CASYRGLITRYEQYF,TGTGCCAGCTACCGGGGCTTGATAACGCGCTACGAGCAGTACTTC
TRBV7-9,TRBJ1-4,.,few,CASSWIGLNEKLFF,TGTGCCAGCAGCTGGATTGGTCTCAATGAAAAACTGTTTTTT
TRBV7-1,TRBJ2-7,.,.,CASSETENQGNEQYF,TGTGCCAGCAGCGAGACCGAGAACCAGGGGAACGAGCAGTACTTC
TRBV6-2/TRBV6-3,TRBJ1-6,.,.,CASSYSTSLPRSSYNSPLHF,TGTGCCAGCAGTTACTCGACTTCTCTTCCCCGGAGCTCCTATAATTCACCCCTCCACTTT
TRBV7-9,TRBJ1-1,.,.,CASSLEDTEAFF,TGTGCCAGCAGCTTAGAGGACACTGAAGCTTTCTTT
TRBV11-2,TRBJ2-7,TRBD1,few,CASSGQGAFYEQYF,TGTGCCAGCAGCGGACAGGGGGCGTTCTACGAGCAGTACTTC
TRBV6-6,TRBJ1-2,.,.,CASSYGLNYGYTF,TGTGCCAGCAGTTACGGTCTCAACTATGGCTACACCTTC
TRBV12-3/TRBV12-4,TRBJ2-4,TRBD2,.,CASTLGLAGGPSKNIQYF,TGTGCCAGCACTTTAGGGCTAGCGGGGGGGCCTAGCAAAAACATTCAGTACTTC
TRBV7-8,TRBJ2-1,TRBD2,.,CASSPVPGTSHEQFF,TGTGCCAGCAGCCCCGTCCCCGGGACTAGCCATGAGCAGTTCTTC
TRBV7-2,TRBJ1-4,.,.,CASSPHGGYLPEKLFF,TGTGCCAGCAGTCCCCATGGTGGTTATCTCCCTGAAAAACTGTTTTTT
TRBV2,TRBJ1-5,.,.,CASSDSISGNQPQHF,TGTGCCAGCAGTGATTCCATATCGGGCAATCAGCCCCAGCATTTT
TRBV7-9,TRBJ1-2,TRBD1,few,CASSPRTGSDYGYTF,TGTGCCAGCAGCCCCCGGACAGGGAGCGACTATGGCTACACCTTC
TRBV4-2,TRBJ2-7,.,.,CASSQETGVTYEQYF,TGTGCCAGCAGCCAAGAAACGGGGGTCACCTACGAGCAGTACTTC
TRBV12-3/TRBV12-4,TRBJ2-5,TRBD2,.,CASTNPGLVAETQYF,TGTGCCAGCACGAATCCGGGACTAGTTGCAGAGACCCAGTACTTC
TRBV7-2,TRBJ2-5,.,.,CASSSSWDWAFEETQYF,TGTGCCAGCAGCTCCTCCTGGGACTGGGCCTTTGAAGAGACCCAGTACTTC
TRBV27,TRBJ1-5,.,few,CASSVGLQAQPQHF,TGTGCCAGCAGTGTAGGCCTTCAGGCGCAGCCCCAGCATTTT
TRBV7-2,TRBJ2-2,.,.,CASSLDSPTGELFF,TGTGCCAGCAGCTTGGACTCGCCCACCGGGGAGCTGTTTTTT
TRBV4-1,TRBJ2-7,.,.,CASSQDYPPREQYF,TGCGCCAGCAGCCAAGATTACCCCCCCCGGGAGCAGTACTTC
TRBV2,TRBJ1-4,TRBD1,.,CASSVLTGTTNEKLFF,TGTGCCAGCAGTGTTCTGACAGGGACAACTAATGAAAAACTGTTTTTT
TRBV12-3/TRBV12-4,TRBJ2-5,TRBD1,few,CASSRDRERLETQYF,TGTGCCAGCAGCCGGGACAGGGAACGGTTGGAGACCCAGTACTTC
TRBV11-1,TRBJ2-5,.,few,CASSPTRFSTQETQYF,TGTGCCAGCAGCCCGACTAGGTTCAGTACCCAAGAGACCCAGTACTTC
TRBV6-5,TRBJ2-7,.,few,CASSYEESSYEQYF,TGTGCCAGCAGTTACGAAGAATCCTCCTACGAGCAGTACTTC
TRBV11-2,TRBJ2-2,.,.,CASSTGSGPGELFF,TGTGCCAGCAGCACGGGCAGTGGGCCCGGGGAGCTGTTTTTT
TRBV7-2,TRBJ1-1,TRBD1,few,CASSLGFGEGARTEAFF,TGTGCCAGCAGCTTAGGATTCGGGGAGGGGGCGAGGACTGAAGCTTTCTTT
TRBV5-6,TRBJ1-6,.,.,CASSGVAYNSPLHF,TGTGCCAGCAGCGGGGTGGCCTATAATTCACCCCTCCACTTT